The rows below give T cell receptor beta chains drawn from one sample of a study of blood T cell repertoires in COVID-19. Profiling relied on immunoSEQ multiplex PCR, and the TCRdb table lists in-frame clones only, not all of them. The sample lists some 94,000 clones; around nine tenths were seen once. The source material was peripheral blood. These receptors were collected from a human donor in a cohort sampled during active COVID-19. CDR3s include the opening cysteine and the closing phenylalanine or tryptophan. The D gene is left open where the match is weak. Only part of the rows carry a size: once, few, many, or a class if the clone is expanded.

clone_size | j_call | v_call | cdr3_length | d_call | cdr3_nt | cdr3_aa
NA | TRBJ2-3 | TRBV27 | 16 | NA | TGTGCCAGCAGTTTAGGTCCGACACAGGTCACAGATACGCAGTATTTT | CASSLGPTQVTDTQYF
NA | TRBJ1-4 | TRBV2 | 15 | TRBD1 | TGTGCCAGCAGTAAGATGACAGGGGTAAATGAAAAACTGTTTTTT | CASSKMTGVNEKLFF
NA | TRBJ2-7 | TRBV13 | 12 | NA | TGTGCCAGTTCGCGGGCGACCTACGAGCAGTACTTC | CASSRATYEQYF
NA | TRBJ1-4 | TRBV6-6 | 13 | NA | TGTGCCAGCAGGCCAGGGCCGAATGAAAAACTGTTTTTT | CASRPGPNEKLFF
NA | TRBJ1-4 | TRBV6-5 | 15 | NA | TGTGCCAGCAGTTACGCGGGACGGGATGGGGAAAAACTGTTTTTT | CASSYAGRDGEKLFF
NA | TRBJ1-2 | TRBV25-1 | 15 | NA | TGTGCCAGCAGTGAATATGGAACAGGAGACTATGGCTACACCTTC | CASSEYGTGDYGYTF
NA | TRBJ1-5 | TRBV7-9 | 13 | TRBD1 | TGTGCCAGCAGCAGACAGGGGAACCAGCCCCAGCATTTT | CASSRQGNQPQHF
NA | TRBJ2-5 | TRBV3-1/TRBV3-2 | 14 | NA | TGTGCCAGCAGCCAAAGGGGGTTTGGGGAGACCCAGTACTTC | CASSQRGFGETQYF
NA | TRBJ2-1 | TRBV6-5 | 15 | TRBD2 | TGTGCCAGCAGTTCGGCGGCGGGGGGGCGCAATGAGCAGTTCTTC | CASSSAAGGRNEQFF
NA | TRBJ2-7 | TRBV5-1 | 16 | NA | TGCGCCAGCAGCTTGGGGTCTGGCGGGCAGATTTACGAGCAGTACTTC | CASSLGSGGQIYEQYF
NA | TRBJ1-2 | TRBV6-5 | 14 | TRBD1 | TGTGCCAGCATGGGACAGGGGGCGACCTATGGCTACACCTTC | CASMGQGATYGYTF
NA | TRBJ1-4 | TRBV29-1 | 13 | NA | TGCAGCGTTGAAGACACAGTGCAGGGAAAACTGTTTTTT | CSVEDTVQGKLFF
NA | TRBJ2-2 | TRBV10-2 | 16 | TRBD2 | TGCGCCAGCAGATCACTAGCGGGAGGGCACACCGGGGAGCTGTTTTTT | CASRSLAGGHTGELFF
NA | TRBJ2-5 | TRBV5-1 | 14 | NA | TGCGCCAGCAGCTTGCAAGACAGACAAGAGACCCAGTACTTC | CASSLQDRQETQYF
NA | TRBJ1-1 | TRBV5-8 | 15 | TRBD1 | TGTGCCAGCAGCCTAACGGGGGGGACAGGGACCGAAGCTTTCTTT | CASSLTGGTGTEAFF
NA | TRBJ1-6 | TRBV4-2 | 17 | TRBD1 | TGTGCCAGCAGCCGAACCGACGGGACAGATTATAATTCACCCCTCCACTTT | CASSRTDGTDYNSPLHF
NA | TRBJ2-5 | TRBV12-3/TRBV12-4 | 13 | TRBD1 | TGTGCCAGCAGTTGGACAGGGGTCGAGACCCAGTACTTC | CASSWTGVETQYF
NA | TRBJ1-2 | TRBV18 | 16 | TRBD1 | TGTGTCAGCTCGCCTATGGGACAGGGGGTGATCTATGGCTACACCTTC | CVSSPMGQGVIYGYTF
NA | TRBJ1-2 | TRBV3-1/TRBV3-2 | 15 | TRBD1 | TGTGCCAGCAGCCCACAGACAGGGGTCATATATGGCTACACCTTC | CASSPQTGVIYGYTF
NA | TRBJ1-6 | TRBV9 | 14 | NA | TGTGCCAGCAGCGCGGACAGCTTGAATTCACCCCTCCACTTT | CASSADSLNSPLHF
NA | TRBJ1-2 | TRBV27 | 13 | TRBD1 | TGTGCCAGCAGCCTGACAGGGGTTCATGGCTACACCTTC | CASSLTGVHGYTF
few | TRBJ1-2 | TRBV25-1 | 17 | NA | TGTGCCAGCAGTGGTGACAGGTTGGGCCGCGCGAACGCCGGCTACACCTTC | CASSGDRLGRANAGYTF
NA | TRBJ2-1 | TRBV27 | 15 | TRBD2 | TGTGCCAGCAGTCCTCCTAGCGGGAGCGGAGGTGAGCAGTTCTTC | CASSPPSGSGGEQFF
NA | TRBJ1-3 | TRBV10-3 | 16 | NA | TGTGCCATCAGTGAGTCCCGGGGGGACATAGGAAACACCATATATTTT | CAISESRGDIGNTIYF
few | TRBJ2-7 | TRBV5-6 | 14 | NA | TGTGCCAGCAGCTTGGGACTCGACTCCTACGAGCAGTACTTC | CASSLGLDSYEQYF
NA | TRBJ1-3 | TRBV19 | 16 | NA | TGTGCCAGTAGACCACGGACAGAACCGGCTGGAAACACCATATATTTT | CASRPRTEPAGNTIYF